This TCR beta chain was captured in a study of beta chain features in type 1 diabetes. cDNA synthesis used the whole RNA isolate, giving expressed TCRB sequences. Clones were read by immunoSEQ multiplex PCR, and TCRdb kept only the in-frame ones, dropping some. Among 150,000 to 170,000 clones, over 7.5% were seen once, and the ten largest hold approximately 0.69%. V gave up 4 bases and J gave up 3 bases, with 4 bases separating them. Looked up from germline, CDR1 is SGDLS and CDR2 is YYNGEE. The CDR3 has 11 residues. This clone appeared a few times. The specimen sequenced was central memory CD4+ T cells from blood. V is TRBV9 and J is TRBJ1-2; D is undetermined. This TCR was recovered from a young man in good health. The CDR3 DNA is TGTGCCAGCAGCTCGGACTATGGCTACACCTTC. This gives the protein CASSSDYGYTF. The full variable domain, completed using reference TRBV9 and TRBJ1-2, is DSGVTQTPKHLITATGQRVTLRCSPRSGDLSVYWYQQSLDQGLQFLIQYYNGEERAKGNILERFSAQQFPDLHSELNLSSLELGDSALYFCASSSDYGYTFGSGTRLTVV.